This T cell receptor (beta chain) is from a study of shared clonotypes between healthy human individuals. Germline V gives CDR1 GTSNPN, CDR2 SVGIG (reference sequence). The CDR3 sequence is 16 residues long. V was cut by 0 bases and J by 5 bases, with 16 bases left in between. This clone showed up just a few times. Data came from immunoSEQ multiplex PCR; TCRdb stores just in-frame clones and leaves some out. Here the sample spans over a million clones, around 74% being singletons. The receptor comes from a young man in good health. The chain links TRBV30 to TRBJ1-4, with a tentative D call TRBD1 (5 bases). Sequencing was carried out using memory CD4+ T cells sorted from blood. Specified subset: CD45RA-negative fraction. The CDR3 region is CAWSVRVGQLNEKLFF. For the CDR3, the DNA is TGTGCCTGGAGTGTAAGGGTGGGGCAGCTCAATGAAAAACTGTTTTTT.